Each of the 2 T cell receptor beta chains below was sequenced from the same sample in a study of cytomegalovirus exposure and HLA in healthy donors (dated by TCRdb to the late 2010s). Library preparation was by the immunoSEQ multiplex PCR assay. As stored in TCRdb, this immuneACCESS dataset retains in-frame rearrangements with V and J assigned. A fraction of the clones does not appear; measured against another copy, unresolved V genes explain less than half of the discrepancy, and the remainder lacks a known reason. Within this sample are approximately 64,000 clones, with 85% to 90% of them counted one time only. The ten most abundant clones make up approximately 1.5% of the sample. Sequenced material: PBMCs. These receptors originate from a woman between 18 and 29 years old in good health and CMV-seronegative.

Remarks on this clone: A junction end diverges from the germline sequence, so it may reflect a read error. CDR3 region: CANSRGSRNEQFF. In nucleotides, the CDR3 is TGCGCCAACAGCCGGGGCTCACGCAATGAGCAGTTCTTC. The genes are TRBV4-3 and TRBJ2-1; D tentatively reads TRBD1 or TRBD2 (5 bases each). CDR3 size: 13 residues. Looked up from germline, CDR1 is LGHNA and CDR2 is YSLEER.

This chain connects TRBV7-6 to TRBJ1-2, with 8 bases aligning to TRBD1. V was pared by 0 bases and J by 4 bases, with 10 bases of the junction left unmatched. Looked up from germline, CDR1 is SGHVS and CDR2 is FNYEAQ. This CDR3 spans 17 amino acids. The CDR3 reads CASSLALTDRDGYGYTF. The CDR3 DNA is TGTGCCAGCAGCTTAGCGCTAACGGACAGGGACGGCTATGGCTACACCTTC.